The 6 T cell receptor beta chains given below trace back to one sample, sequenced in a study of memory CD4+ T cells and cytomegalovirus serostatus (dated by TCRdb to between 2019 and 2020). Library creation used the immunoSEQ multiplex PCR assay. TCRdb obtained this table from immuneACCESS and retained in-frame rearrangements with V and J assigned. These tables miss some clones; where compared with another copy, unresolved V genes account for less than half of the shortfall, and the remainder is unexplained. For this sample there are approximately 88,000 clones; around 80% appear just once. Clones ranked in the top ten supply approximately 4% of the sample. A FACSAria II was used to sort memory CD4+ T cells, defined as single viable CD3+CD4+CD8-CD45RO+ cells. The sequenced sample consisted of memory CD4+ T cells from blood. All receptors come from an adult in good health and CMV-seropositive.

The chain's CDR3 is CASSLLATDTQYF. The CDR3 nucleotides are TGTGCCAGCAGCTTACTAGCTACAGATACGCAGTATTTT. The V and J genes are TRBV11-2 and TRBJ2-3; perhaps TRBD2 as D (5 bases). The CDR3 totals 13 residues. CDR1 and CDR2 (germline): SGHAT, FQNNGV. Trimming shortened V by 2 bases and J by 3 bases, and 6 bases separated the two germline ends.

V is TRBV19 and J is TRBJ1-5; 7 nucleotides match TRBD1. Looked up from germline, CDR1 is LNHDA and CDR2 is SQIVND (reference sequence). V was pared by 7 bases and J by 7 bases, with 13 bases of the junction left unmatched. The CDR3 extends over 15 amino acids. The CDR3 DNA reads TGTGCCAGTAATTCCGAGACAGGGCGGGAGCAGCCCCAGCATTTT. It is translated as CASNSETGREQPQHF.

The rearrangement joins TRBV30 to TRBJ1-4, with D unresolved. The germline gives CDR1 GTSNPN, CDR2 SVGIG (reference sequence). Trimming took 3 bases from V and 0 from J, leaving 8 bases between them. There are 14 residues in the CDR3. The CDR3 reads CAWSRTTTNEKLFF. In DNA form, the CDR3 reads TGTGCCTGGAGCCGGACCACAACTAATGAAAAACTGTTTTTT.

The chain links TRBV5-4 to TRBJ2-7; no definite D call. There are 13 residues in the CDR3. Trimming shortened V by 3 bases and J by 6 bases, and 13 bases separated the two germline ends. CDR1 is SGHNT and CDR2 is YYREEE in the germline V gene (reference sequence). CDR3: CASSSGPLGEQYF. As DNA, the CDR3 is TGTGCCAGCAGCTCTGGACCCTTGGGCGAGCAGTACTTC.

The chain employs TRBV7-9 and TRBJ1-5; TRBD1 aligns across 7 bases. Germline V gene sequence: CDR1 SEHNR, CDR2 FQNEAQ (reference sequence). This CDR3 comprises 14 residues. After removal of 1 base from V and 4 bases from J, the junction contained 1 base not matched to a gene. The CDR3 DNA sequence: TGTGCCAGCAGCTTAGGGGACAGAAATCAGCCCCAGCATTTT. This gives the protein CASSLGDRNQPQHF. The complete variable domain, with remaining parts taken from reference TRBV7-9 and TRBJ1-5, reads DTGVSQNPRHKITKRGQNVTFRCDPISEHNRLYWYRQTLGQGPEFLTYFQNEAQLEKSRLLSDRFSAERPKGSFSTLEIQRTEQGDSAMYLCASSLGDRNQPQHFGDGTRLSIL.

This chain links TRBV28 with TRBJ2-5; TRBD1 matches at 8 bases. Germline V gives CDR1 MDHEN, CDR2 SYDVKM. The CDR3 consists of 14 residues. V lost 5 bases and J lost 3; bases outside the gene matches: 5. The CDR3 region has the DNA TGTGCCAGCAGTACTTACAGGGGGAAAGAGACCCAGTACTTC. This sequence encodes CASSTYRGKETQYF.